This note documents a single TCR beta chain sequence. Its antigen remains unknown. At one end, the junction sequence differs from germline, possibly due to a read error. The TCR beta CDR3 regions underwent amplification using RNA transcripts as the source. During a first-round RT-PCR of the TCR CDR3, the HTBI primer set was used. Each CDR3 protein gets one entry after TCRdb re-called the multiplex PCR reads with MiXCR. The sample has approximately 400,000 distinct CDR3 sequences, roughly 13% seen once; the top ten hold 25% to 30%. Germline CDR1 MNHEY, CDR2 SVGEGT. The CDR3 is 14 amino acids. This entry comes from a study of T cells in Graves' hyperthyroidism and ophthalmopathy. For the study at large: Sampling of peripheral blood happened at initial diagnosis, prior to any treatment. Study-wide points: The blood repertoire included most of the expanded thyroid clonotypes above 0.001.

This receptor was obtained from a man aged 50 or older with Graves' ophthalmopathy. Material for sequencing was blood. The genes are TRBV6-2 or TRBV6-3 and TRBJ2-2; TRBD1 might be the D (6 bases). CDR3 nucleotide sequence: TGTGCCAGCAGAAGGAGTTGGGACACCGGGGAGCTGCTTTTT. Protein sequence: CASRRSWDTGELLF.